Shown below are 4 T cell receptor beta chains from a single sample sequenced in a study of cytomegalovirus exposure and HLA in healthy donors. PCR involved 60 Vbeta and 13 Jbeta primers. Here immunoSEQ multiplex PCR was the method, and the copy in TCRdb shows in-frame clones only, minus some. Of approximately 150,000 clones detected, approximately 79% appear once; the ten largest clones hold 2.5% to 3%. Sequencing input: PBMCs. The receptors were gathered from a woman aged 30 to 39 in good health and CMV-seronegative.

The chain is built from TRBV7-8 and TRBJ2-5; 8 nucleotides line up with TRBD2. CDR1 SGHVS and CDR2 FQNEAQ come from the germline V gene. J was trimmed by 0 bases and V by 5 bases; bases with no gene match: 5. The CDR3 is made up of 15 amino acids. The CDR3 DNA sequence: TGTGCCAGCAGCAATAGCGGGGCGGACCAAGAGACCCAGTACTTC. It codes for CASSNSGADQETQYF.

Details on this clone: Other DNA sequences in this specimen translate into the identical CDR3. The rearrangement joins TRBV2 to TRBJ2-7, with 13 bases identical to TRBD2. The germline gives CDR1 SNHLY, CDR2 FYNNEI. CDR3 size: 14 residues. V gave up 6 bases and J gave up 2 bases; unmatched junction bases: 1. The CDR3 spells CASRGLAGPYEQYF. The DNA for the CDR3 is TGTGCCAGCAGGGGACTAGCGGGACCCTACGAGCAGTACTTC.

The chain has TRBV7-2 and TRBJ2-5; the D gene is possibly TRBD2 (6 bases). The V end lost 5 bases, the J end lost 9 bases, and 25 bases lay between the germline ends. In germline, CDR1 is SGHTA, CDR2 FQGNSA. This CDR3 comprises 16 residues. CDR3 residues: CASSPAGTPGRGAQYF. The CDR3 nucleotides are TGTGCCAGCAGCCCAGCCGGGACTCCCGGCCGTGGGGCCCAGTACTTC. The full variable domain, with the rest looked up from reference TRBV7-2 and TRBJ2-5, is GAGVSQSPSNKVTEKGKDVELRCDPISGHTALYWYRQSLGQGLEFLIYFQGNSAPDKSGLPSDRFSAERTGGSVSTLTIQRTQQEDSAVYLCASSPAGTPGRGAQYFGPGTRLLVL.

In its sample, this clone was seen once. The chain carries TRBV5-1 and TRBJ1-1; 7 positions match TRBD1. The CDR3 runs 20 residues. Germline trimming cut 0 bases from V and 2 bases from J; bases unmatched to any gene: 19. The germline gives CDR1 SGHRS, CDR2 YFSETQ. The DNA of the CDR3 is TGCGCCAGCAGCTTGGCCCCCTTTAAGACAGGGAGTGGGCCTAACACTGAAGCTTTCTTT. It codes for CASSLAPFKTGSGPNTEAFF.